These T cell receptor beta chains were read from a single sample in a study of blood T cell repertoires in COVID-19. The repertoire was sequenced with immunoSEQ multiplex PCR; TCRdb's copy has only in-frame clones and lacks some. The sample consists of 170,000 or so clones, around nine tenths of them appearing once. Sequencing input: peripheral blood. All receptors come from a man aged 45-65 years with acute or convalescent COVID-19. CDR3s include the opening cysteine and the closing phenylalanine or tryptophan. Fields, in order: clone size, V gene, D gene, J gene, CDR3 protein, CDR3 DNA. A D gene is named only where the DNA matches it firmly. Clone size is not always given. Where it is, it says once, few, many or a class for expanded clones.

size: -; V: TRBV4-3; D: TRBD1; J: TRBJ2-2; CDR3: CASSQDPAGTGVTGELFF; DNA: TGCGCCAGCAGCCAAGATCCCGCCGGGACAGGGGTCACCGGGGAGCTGTTTTTT
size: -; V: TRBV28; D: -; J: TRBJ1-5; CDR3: CASSPQGKGNQPQHF; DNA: TGTGCCAGCAGTCCCCAGGGGAAGGGCAATCAGCCCCAGCATTTT
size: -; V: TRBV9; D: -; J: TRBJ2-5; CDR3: CASSGGGLSQETQYF; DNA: TGTGCCAGCAGCGGAGGCGGACTTAGCCAAGAGACCCAGTACTTC
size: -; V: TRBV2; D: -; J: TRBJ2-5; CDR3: CASSGFSEQETQYF; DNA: TGTGCCAGCAGTGGCTTTTCCGAGCAAGAGACCCAGTACTTC
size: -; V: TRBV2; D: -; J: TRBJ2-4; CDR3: CASSEEGRRVQYF; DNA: TGTGCCAGCAGTGAAGAGGGGCGTAGGGTTCAGTACTTC
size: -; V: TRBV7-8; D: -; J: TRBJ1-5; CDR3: CASSLTSWTDYSNQPQHF; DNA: TGTGCCAGCAGCTTAACATCTTGGACAGATTATAGCAATCAGCCCCAGCATTTT
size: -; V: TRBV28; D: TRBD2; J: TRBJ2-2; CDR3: CASRSGGNTGELFF; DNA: TGTGCCAGCAGAAGCGGGGGTAACACCGGGGAGCTGTTTTTT
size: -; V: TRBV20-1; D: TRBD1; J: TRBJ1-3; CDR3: CSASGDGQGHPNTIYF; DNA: TGCAGTGCTAGTGGAGATGGACAGGGCCATCCAAACACCATATATTTT
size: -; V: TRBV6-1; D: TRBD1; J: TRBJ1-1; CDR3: CASSEAGRGLWGAFF; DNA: TGTGCCAGCAGTGAAGCTGGCAGGGGGCTTTGGGGAGCTTTCTTT
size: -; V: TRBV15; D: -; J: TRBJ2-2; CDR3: CATSQGQSANTGELFF; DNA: TGTGCCACCAGCCAAGGACAGTCAGCGAACACCGGGGAGCTGTTTTTT
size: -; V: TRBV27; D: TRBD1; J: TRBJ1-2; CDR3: CASSLSRQGVRYLYGYTF; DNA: TGTGCCAGCAGTTTATCTCGACAGGGTGTAAGGTATCTCTATGGCTACACCTTC
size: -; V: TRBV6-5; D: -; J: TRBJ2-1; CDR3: CASSYSGSYNEQFF; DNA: TGTGCCAGCAGTTACTCCGGCTCCTACAATGAGCAGTTCTTC
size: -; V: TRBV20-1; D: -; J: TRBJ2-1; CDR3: CSPDSYNEQFF; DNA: TGCAGTCCGGACTCTTACAATGAGCAGTTCTTC
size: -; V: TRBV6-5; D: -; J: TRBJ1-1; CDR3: CASRQDRRAEAFF; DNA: TGTGCCAGCAGGCAGGACAGAAGGGCTGAAGCTTTCTTT
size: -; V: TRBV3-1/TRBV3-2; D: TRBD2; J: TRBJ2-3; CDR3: CASRGTSGRTIGDTQYF; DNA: TGTGCCAGCCGAGGGACTAGCGGGAGAACGATCGGAGATACGCAGTATTTT
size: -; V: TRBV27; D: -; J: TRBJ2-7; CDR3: CASKLQASFMGEQYF; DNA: TGTGCCAGCAAACTACAGGCGTCCTTTATGGGCGAGCAGTACTTC
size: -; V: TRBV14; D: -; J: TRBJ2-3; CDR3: CASSQVQGTLTDTQYF; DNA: TGTGCCAGCAGCCAAGTCCAGGGGACACTCACAGATACGCAGTATTTT
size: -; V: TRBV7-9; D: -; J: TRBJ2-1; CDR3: CASSLAAFNEQFF; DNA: TGTGCCAGCAGCTTAGCGGCTTTCAATGAGCAGTTCTTC
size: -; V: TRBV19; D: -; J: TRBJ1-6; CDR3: CASTLDGGDSPLHF; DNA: TGTGCCAGTACACTGGATGGGGGGGATTCACCCCTCCACTTT
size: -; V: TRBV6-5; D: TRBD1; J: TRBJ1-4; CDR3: CASRSGDREGEKLFF; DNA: TGTGCCAGCAGATCCGGGGACAGGGAGGGTGAAAAACTGTTTTTT
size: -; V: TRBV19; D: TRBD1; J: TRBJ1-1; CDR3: CASSLNQGVVLAFF; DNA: TGTGCCAGTAGCCTCAACCAGGGGGTTGTATTGGCTTTCTTT
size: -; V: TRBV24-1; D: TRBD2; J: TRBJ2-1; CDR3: CATSDVGLAGGLYGEQFF; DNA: TGTGCCACCAGTGATGTAGGACTAGCGGGGGGCCTGTACGGTGAGCAGTTCTTC
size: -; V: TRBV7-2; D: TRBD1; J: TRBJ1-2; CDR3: CASSSTGVYGYTF; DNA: TGTGCCAGCAGCTCTACAGGGGTTTATGGCTACACCTTC
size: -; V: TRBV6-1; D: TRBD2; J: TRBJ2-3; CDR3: CASSEPGGTEDTDTQYF; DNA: TGTGCCAGCAGTGAACCCGGGGGGACCGAGGACACAGATACGCAGTATTTT
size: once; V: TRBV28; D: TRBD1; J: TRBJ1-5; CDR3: CASIRDSIRSGDSKPQHF; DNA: TGTGCCAGCATACGGGACAGCATTCGATCGGGGGACTCTAAGCCCCAGCATTTT
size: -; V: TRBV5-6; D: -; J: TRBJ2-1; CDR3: CASSGHAAGNEQFF; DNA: TGTGCCAGCTCCGGACACGCGGCTGGGAATGAGCAGTTCTTC
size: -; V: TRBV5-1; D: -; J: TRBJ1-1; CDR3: CASSLSLRGYTEAFF; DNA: TGCGCCAGCAGCTTGTCTCTCAGGGGATACACTGAAGCTTTCTTT
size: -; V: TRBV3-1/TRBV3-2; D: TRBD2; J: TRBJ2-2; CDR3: CASSQGGSFTGELFF; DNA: TGTGCCAGCAGCCAAGGCGGGAGCTTCACCGGGGAGCTGTTTTTT
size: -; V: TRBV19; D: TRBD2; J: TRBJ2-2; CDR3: CASSATTSHTGELFF; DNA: TGTGCCAGTAGTGCCACGACTAGCCACACCGGGGAGCTGTTTTTT
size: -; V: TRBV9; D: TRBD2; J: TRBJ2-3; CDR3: CASSFSAGGTTDTQYF; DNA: TGTGCCAGCAGCTTTTCAGCGGGAGGAACCACAGATACGCAGTATTTT
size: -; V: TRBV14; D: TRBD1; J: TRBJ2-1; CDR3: CASSLMRGPKNYNEQFF; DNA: TGTGCCAGCAGCTTGATGAGGGGGCCTAAAAACTACAATGAGCAGTTCTTC